This is a list of T cell receptor beta chains from one sample in a study of T-cell memory formation after mild COVID-19. TCRdb itself ran the 5' RACE reads through MiXCR, one entry per CDR3 protein. Of around 110,000 distinct CDR3 sequences in the sample, around 15% were seen once. Sequencing was performed on PBMCs or a T cell subset sorted from them (not recorded which). The receptors come from an adult woman who had mild COVID-19 (a few samples of this study predate the infection). Cell type and time point are not known. Each CDR3 is given with its conserved first and last residue.

j_gene | v_gene | CDR3aa
TRBJ1-4 | TRBV7-9 | CASSTTDTALEKLFF
TRBJ2-5 | TRBV5-6 | CASSQQTGLETQYF
TRBJ2-7 | TRBV11-2 | CASSYEASEQYF
TRBJ2-1 | TRBV7-8 | CASSPEQRGHNEQFF
TRBJ2-1 | TRBV12-3/TRBV12-4 | CASSPDSSNEQFF
TRBJ2-6 | TRBV5-1 | CASSSDASSGANVLTF
TRBJ1-5 | TRBV30 | CAWSPGTNSNQPQHF
TRBJ2-5 | TRBV7-2 | CASTGTGPKETQYF
TRBJ2-7 | TRBV3-1 | CAISQVAGSPYEQYF
TRBJ1-2 | TRBV5-1 | CASSAGTGDDGYTF
TRBJ2-7 | TRBV6-6 | CASSYQGPEQYF
TRBJ2-7 | TRBV25-1 | CASSLTGGFYEQYF
TRBJ2-1 | TRBV6-2/TRBV6-3 | CASSYGGEPLNEQFF
TRBJ1-6 | TRBV7-9 | CASSSSLWGLDSPLHF
TRBJ1-5 | TRBV7-2 | CASSLDSYSNQPQHF
TRBJ2-7 | TRBV25-1 | CASGEGRASYEQYF
TRBJ1-4 | TRBV7-9 | CASSPSGHSNEKLFF
TRBJ2-1 | TRBV20-1 | CSARAVAGGYNEQFF
TRBJ1-2 | TRBV5-1 | CASSFGTGEEKGYGYTF
TRBJ2-1 | TRBV6-6 | CASSIAGVDEQFF
TRBJ1-1 | TRBV27 | CASRGGFMNTEAFF
TRBJ2-7 | TRBV4-1 | CASSRTMTSYEQYF
TRBJ2-5 | TRBV12-3/TRBV12-4 | CASSPSGLAGETQYF
TRBJ2-3 | TRBV7-9 | CASSLAEAGADTQYF
TRBJ1-1 | TRBV5-5 | CASSEAGVEAFF
TRBJ2-2 | TRBV7-9 | CASSFEGAPRGELFF
TRBJ2-7 | TRBV5-1 | CASSSRSGSDLTPYEQYF
TRBJ2-7 | TRBV27 | CASRGSGDIRRNSYEQYF
TRBJ2-1 | TRBV9 | CASSTTRDEQFF
TRBJ2-3 | TRBV4-3 | CASSSARLEADTQYF
TRBJ2-5 | TRBV6-2/TRBV6-3 | CASSTPRLYIETQYF